The 11 T cell receptor beta chains below all came from one sample that was sequenced in a study of T cell changes during pregnancy in multiple sclerosis. The protocol was immunoSEQ multiplex PCR, while the TCRdb copy is restricted to in-frame clones and leaves out a portion. The sample shows 40,000 to 60,000 clones, around 92% of them seen only once. The source material was CD4+ T cells from peripheral blood mononuclear cells, sampled after pregnancy. Every receptor here comes from a female donor with multiple sclerosis, enrolled in a pregnancy study.

This clone was picked up one time. The V call is TRBV7-2, the J call TRBJ2-5, with D hard to call. Trimming removed 5 bases from V and 2 bases from J, with 12 bases in between. The CDR3 totals 14 residues. CDR1 SGHTA and CDR2 FQGNSA come from the germline V gene. CDR3 sequence (DNA): TGTGCCAGCAGCCCTGCCGGCGGACAAGAGACCCAGTACTTC. Translating gives CASSPAGGQETQYF.

The chain has TRBV4-1 and TRBJ1-4; 8 bases are a match to TRBD1. Germline V gene sequence: CDR1 MGHRA, CDR2 YSYEKL. After removal of 4 bases from V and 2 bases from J, the junction contained 6 bases not matched to a gene. The CDR3 contains 16 residues. The CDR3 protein is CASSRAWTGTNEKLFF. DNA of the CDR3: TGCGCCAGCAGCCGCGCCTGGACAGGGACTAATGAAAAACTGTTTTTT.

The chain carries TRBV30 and TRBJ2-7; D not resolved. With 1 base removed from V and 2 bases from J, the gap between germline ends came to 6 bases. The CDR3 runs 12 residues. The germline V gene has CDR1 GTSNPN and CDR2 SVGIG (reference sequence). CDR3 coding DNA: TGTGCCTGGAGTGGCGGAACCTACGAGCAGTACTTC. Residues: CAWSGGTYEQYF.

For the CDR3, the DNA is TGCGCCAGCAGCCTCACGGACAGTTTAGGTACCGAGCAGTACTTC. Translating gives CASSLTDSLGTEQYF. This chain links TRBV4-1 with TRBJ2-7, with D tentatively TRBD1 (6 bases). Germline CDR1 and CDR2: MGHRA and YSYEKL. The V end lost 4 bases, the J end lost 6 bases, and 19 bases lay between the germline ends. The CDR3 consists of 15 residues.

The chain couples TRBV11-3 to TRBJ2-5; D is unresolved. This CDR3 is 14 amino acids long. Deletions cut 1 base from V and 1 base from J, with 7 bases between. CDR1 SGHNT and CDR2 YENEEA come from the germline V gene. CDR3 DNA sequence: TGTGCCAGCAGCTTAGGGCCCTTCCAAGAGACCCAGTACTTC. The encoded protein is CASSLGPFQETQYF.

The chain carries TRBV21-1 and TRBJ2-7; the DNA was not compared with TRBD2, the D call given in the table. TRBV21-1 is described as a pseudogene. The CDR3 extends over 17 amino acids. CDR3 sequence: CASSNEGVLINSYEQYF. The CDR3 nucleotides are TGTGCCAGCAGCAACGAAGGAGTACTGATAAACTCCTACGAGCAGTACTTC.

This chain links TRBV16 with TRBJ1-5; 7 bases are shared with TRBD1. The CDR3 totals 17 residues. Germline V gene sequence: CDR1 KGHSY, CDR2 FQNENV. J was trimmed by 1 base and V by 0 bases; bases with no gene match: 6. The DNA for the CDR3 is TGTGCCAGCAGCCAATCTCAGATGGGACAGAGCAATCAGCCCCAGCATTTT. Its translation: CASSQSQMGQSNQPQHF.

The genes are TRBV18 and TRBJ2-3, with no clear D. Germline values: CDR1 KGHSH, CDR2 LQKENI. This CDR3 is 13 amino acids long. V was pared by 3 bases and J by 2 bases, with 6 bases between. The CDR3 region has the DNA TGTGCCAGCTCACCTAGCACCACAGATACGCAGTATTTT. Translated, it gives CASSPSTTDTQYF.

The V gene is TRBV28, the J gene TRBJ2-5; 8 positions match TRBD2. After removal of 4 bases from V and 5 bases from J, the junction contained 6 bases not matched to a gene. The CDR3 extends over 14 amino acids. Per germline, CDR1 MDHEN and CDR2 SYDVKM. Here the CDR3 reads CASSSSGLAETQYF. The CDR3 coding sequence is TGTGCCAGCAGTTCTTCAGGACTAGCCGAGACCCAGTACTTC.

The chain joins TRBV9 to TRBJ1-3, with D possibly being TRBD1 (6 bases). V was clipped by 2 bases and J by 4 bases, with 13 bases between them. CDR1 and CDR2 (germline): SGDLS, YYNGEE. This CDR3 has 15 amino acids. The CDR3 spells CASSVSQGTGNTIYF. CDR3 nucleotide sequence: TGTGCCAGCAGCGTCTCACAGGGAACCGGAAACACCATATATTTT. The whole variable domain, remainder taken from reference TRBV9 and TRBJ1-3, is DSGVTQTPKHLITATGQRVTLRCSPRSGDLSVYWYQQSLDQGLQFLIQYYNGEERAKGNILERFSAQQFPDLHSELNLSSLELGDSALYFCASSVSQGTGNTIYFGEGSWLTVV.

The chain links TRBV15 to TRBJ1-4; the match to TRBD1 covers 11 bases. Germline V gene data show CDR1 as LNHNV and CDR2 as YYDKDF (reference sequence). The CDR3 totals 16 residues. J lost 8 bases, V lost 0 bases, and 5 bases had no gene match. The CDR3 DNA is TGTGCCACCAGCAGAGATCTGGGACAGGGGGACGAAAAACTGTTTTTT. Its translation: CATSRDLGQGDEKLFF. Based on the CDR3 plus reference TRBV15 and TRBJ1-4, the full variable domain is DAMVIQNPRYQVTQFGKPVTLSCSQTLNHNVMYWYQQKSSQAPKLLFHYYDKDFNNEADTPDNFQSRRPNTSFCFLDIRSPGLGDTAMYLCATSRDLGQGDEKLFFGSGTQLSVL.